This is a list of T cell receptor beta chains from one sample in a study of cytomegalovirus exposure and HLA in healthy donors. The repertoire was sequenced with immunoSEQ multiplex PCR; TCRdb's copy has only in-frame clones and lacks some. Of 150,000 to 200,000 clones listed, about 86% are singletons. Sequencing was performed on PBMCs. Every receptor here comes from a woman between 18 and 30 years old in good health and CMV-seropositive. CDR3s include the opening cysteine and the closing phenylalanine or tryptophan. The D gene is left open where the match is weak. Not every row has a clone size; where given, it reads once, few, many or a size class.

D: -
J: TRBJ2-3
V: TRBV29-1
size: -
length: 12
DNA: TGCAGCGTTGAAGCAGGGCTCGATACGCAGTATTTT
CDR3: CSVEAGLDTQYF

D: TRBD1
J: TRBJ2-3
V: TRBV4-3
size: -
length: 16
DNA: TGCGCCAGCAGCCAGAGGACAGGGGCCTGGACAGATACGCAGTATTTT
CDR3: CASSQRTGAWTDTQYF

D: TRBD2
J: TRBJ2-7
V: TRBV15
size: -
length: 16
DNA: TGTGCCACAGGGGACGTCGGCTCTAGCGGGGACTACGAGCAGTACTTC
CDR3: CATGDVGSSGDYEQYF

D: -
J: TRBJ1-4
V: TRBV9
size: -
length: 16
DNA: TGTGCCAGCAGCCCAAGTGCTAAGACAACTAATGAAAAACTGTTTTTT
CDR3: CASSPSAKTTNEKLFF

D: -
J: TRBJ2-1
V: TRBV7-9
size: -
length: 14
DNA: TGTGCCAGCAGCTTAAGAGGATCGGGGGACGAGCAGTTCTTC
CDR3: CASSLRGSGDEQFF

D: -
J: TRBJ2-5
V: TRBV5-1
size: -
length: 15
DNA: TGCGCCAGCAGCCTCGCAGGGACATCTCAGGAGACCCAGTACTTC
CDR3: CASSLAGTSQETQYF

D: TRBD2
J: TRBJ2-3
V: TRBV7-9
size: -
length: 16
DNA: TGTGCCAGCAGCTACGAACTAGCGGGGAACACAGATACGCAGTATTTT
CDR3: CASSYELAGNTDTQYF

D: TRBD1
J: TRBJ1-5
V: TRBV28
size: -
length: 14
DNA: TGTGCCAGCAGTTTAGGACAGGGGTTTCAGCCCCAGCATTTT
CDR3: CASSLGQGFQPQHF

D: -
J: TRBJ1-5
V: TRBV6-5
size: -
length: 12
DNA: TGTGCCAGCGGGCAGGTTTTACAGCCCCAGCATTTT
CDR3: CASGQVLQPQHF

D: -
J: TRBJ1-1
V: TRBV6-5
size: -
length: 14
DNA: TGTGCCAGCAGCAAGGGAGGTAGCGGCACTGAAGCTTTCTTT
CDR3: CASSKGGSGTEAFF

D: -
J: TRBJ2-3
V: TRBV10-3
size: once
length: 15
DNA: TGTGCCATCAGTGGAGGCAGCGGAAGCACAGATACGCAGTATTTT
CDR3: CAISGGSGSTDTQYF

D: -
J: TRBJ2-6
V: TRBV6-1
size: once
length: 15
DNA: TGTGCCAGCAGTGAAAGGTCTTCTGGGGCCAACGGCCTGACTTTC
CDR3: CASSERSSGANGLTF

D: -
J: TRBJ1-5
V: TRBV18
size: -
length: 16
DNA: TGTGCCAGCTCACCACGGGGGGTTCGGGGCAATCAGCCCCAGCATTTT
CDR3: CASSPRGVRGNQPQHF

D: TRBD1
J: TRBJ2-1
V: TRBV9
size: -
length: 15
DNA: TGTGCCAGCAGCGTACGTGGACAGGGGTACAATGAGCAGTTCTTC
CDR3: CASSVRGQGYNEQFF

D: TRBD1
J: TRBJ1-1
V: TRBV19
size: -
length: 14
DNA: TGTGCCAGCTATAGACAGGGTGTAAGGACTGAAGCTTTCTTT
CDR3: CASYRQGVRTEAFF

D: TRBD1
J: TRBJ2-5
V: TRBV11-3
size: -
length: 14
DNA: TGTGCCAGCGGCCCCCGGACAGGGGGGGAGACCCAGTACTTC
CDR3: CASGPRTGGETQYF

D: TRBD1
J: TRBJ2-5
V: TRBV9
size: -
length: 15
DNA: TGTGCCAGCAGCGCTCGACCGGACAGGGGAGAGACCCAGTACTTC
CDR3: CASSARPDRGETQYF

D: -
J: TRBJ2-3
V: TRBV27
size: -
length: 15
DNA: TGTGCCAGCAGTCCCCCTGGGTCGGGTGCAGATACGCAGTATTTT
CDR3: CASSPPGSGADTQYF

D: -
J: TRBJ2-2
V: TRBV27
size: -
length: 17
DNA: TGTGCCAGCAGTTGGGGGATTGGGGGCGCGAACACCGGGGAGCTGTTTTTT
CDR3: CASSWGIGGANTGELFF

D: TRBD1
J: TRBJ1-6
V: TRBV30
size: -
length: 14
DNA: TGTGCCTGGGGGATCGGACAGGGTTACTCACCCCTCCACTTT
CDR3: CAWGIGQGYSPLHF

D: -
J: TRBJ2-1
V: TRBV7-9
size: -
length: 12
DNA: TGTTCCAGCAGTTACGACCTAAGGAGTCAGTTCTTC
CDR3: CSSSYDLRSQFF

D: TRBD1
J: TRBJ1-4
V: TRBV6-1
size: -
length: 14
DNA: TGTGCCAGCAGCCCCGGGACAGGGGGACGAAAACTGTTTTTT
CDR3: CASSPGTGGRKLFF

D: -
J: TRBJ1-5
V: TRBV6-6
size: -
length: 14
DNA: TGTGCCAGCAGTCAGGGGTATAGCAATCAGCCCCAGCATTTT
CDR3: CASSQGYSNQPQHF

D: -
J: TRBJ1-1
V: TRBV27
size: once
length: 16
DNA: TGTGCCAGCACTAAAAGCTGGGGGGGCGTAAGTTCTGAAGCTTTCTTT
CDR3: CASTKSWGGVSSEAFF

D: -
J: TRBJ1-2
V: TRBV6-1
size: -
length: 13
DNA: TGTGCCAGCAGTGAAGGGGGAGCTATGGGCTACACCTTC
CDR3: CASSEGGAMGYTF

D: -
J: TRBJ1-4
V: TRBV4-3
size: -
length: 16
DNA: TGCGCCAGCAGCCAAGGGTTCCGGGTTACTAATGAAAAACTGTTTTTT
CDR3: CASSQGFRVTNEKLFF

D: -
J: TRBJ1-6
V: TRBV9
size: -
length: 15
DNA: TGTGCCAGCAGCGCAAGCGAAGTCCCAAATTCACCCCTCCACTTT
CDR3: CASSASEVPNSPLHF

D: TRBD1
J: TRBJ1-5
V: TRBV5-1
size: -
length: 14
DNA: TGCGCCAGCAGCTTGGACGGGACAGGGGAGCCCCAGCATTTT
CDR3: CASSLDGTGEPQHF

D: TRBD1
J: TRBJ1-1
V: TRBV30
size: -
length: 13
DNA: TGTGCCTGGAATAGGGGGCTGAGCACTGAAGCTTTCTTT
CDR3: CAWNRGLSTEAFF